This T cell receptor (beta chain) is drawn from a study of control samples from healthy donors and cancer patients. Sequencing used immunoSEQ multiplex PCR; TCRdb keeps in-frame clones, though not all of them. The data hold 30,000 or so clones, with approximately 93% observed a single time. This clone was detected only a few times. Germline V lookup: CDR1 KGHSH, CDR2 LQKENI. CDR3 size: 15 residues. Germline trimming cut 9 bases from V and 3 bases from J; bases unmatched to any gene: 12. The rearrangement joins TRBV18 to TRBJ2-3, with 7 bases matching TRBD1. The clonotype originates from a man between 60 and 75 years old in good health. The sequenced material came from blood. DNA of the CDR3: TGTGCCAGTCAAGCGAAGGGGGCGCATACAGATACGCAGTATTTT. Its translation is CASQAKGAHTDTQYF.